This T cell receptor beta chain was recorded in a study of cytomegalovirus exposure and HLA in healthy donors (dated by TCRdb to 2015 to 2018). Turning to the overall study: An earlier analysis of roughly 630 of the donors reported roughly 270 Gb of sequence data and about 100 million unique TCR beta sequences from about 200 million T cells. An early release covering about 600 HLA-typed donors comprised approximately 290 gigabases of sequencing data and some 79 million unique TCR sequences. Of the approximately 400 genotyped donors, 65% to 90% were placed in the genetic ancestry cluster associated with self-reported Caucasian donors. The aim of the study was to test whether cataloging public T cell receptors could identify signatures of past pathogen exposure. The T cell repertoires of some 700 subjects were profiled by immunosequencing and related to cytomegalovirus serostatus. Besides the first cohort of 550 to 750 subjects, a separate validation cohort made up of 95 to 150 different subjects was used. To predict cytomegalovirus infection status, the study brought together high-throughput TCR immunosequencing, statistical association of individual TCRs with disease status, and machine learning. To study patterns of TCR occurrence, a later analysis re-analyzed previously published TCR beta repertoires from 600 to 750 donors and added high-resolution HLA genotyping. Rather than drawing on any new phenotypic data, the later analysis identified candidate immune exposures from TCR beta sequences and the way those sequences occurred across donors. An earlier analysis of 587 of the donors used high-throughput TCR beta sequencing to judge whether each TCR beta V gene segment behaved as functional or pseudogenic. Donor age, sex, ethnicity and CMV serostatus were compiled together with the repertoire data. Genome-wide SNP genotypes for about 60% of the roughly 700 donors were used in a later genetic analysis, which treated that subset as a discovery cohort. All discovery cohort repertoires had been generated using a single sequencing platform. HLA typing included class I and class II loci at four-digit resolution. The number of typed donors differed by locus: about 620-640 for A, B, C, DRB1 and DQB1; 500 to 550 for DQA1; around 610 for DPA1; and 400 to 480 for DPB1. Five DR-DQ haplotypes were handled as single units for association and clustering, since linkage in the cohort was strong. On average, about 240,000 unique TCR beta nucleotide sequences were sequenced per donor among a few hundred genotyped donors of the cohort, with around 19% of those sequences being non-productive. Study-wide findings and limitations: In both the original and validation cohorts, the classifier was reported to diagnose cytomegalovirus status with high specificity and sensitivity. According to the authors, the approach could potentially be generalized to other disease states and immunological phenotypes. Most TCR sequences were observed very rarely across donors, whereas some public TCRs were present in many individuals. Because HLA typing was missing for some donors at each locus, association tests included only the typed subset. An association between a missense DCLRE1C variant and V-gene and J-gene trimming of TCR beta chains was found in a later genetic analysis and replicated in an independent cohort. In a later analysis, HLA-associated TCR beta chains were found to be more clonally expanded and to have lower generation probabilities than equally common non-associated chains. Assigning TCR associations to individual alleles was difficult when HLA alleles, especially DR and DQ, strongly co-occurred. A further reported finding was that TCR beta sequences accurately predicted the HLA-A and HLA-B alleles for most subjects in the first cohort. The 87-base-pair reads could not distinguish some IMGT-functional V segments, including TRBV6-2 and TRBV6-3, so those segments were excluded. A later genetic analysis reported fewer N-insertions in productive TCRs among donors in an Asian-associated ancestry cluster than the roughly 650-donor mean. For the cohort, immune exposure information was limited to CMV serostatus. In an earlier analysis of 587 of the donors, most TCR beta V segments appeared in productive rearrangements about 90% or about 30% of the time, broadly matching IMGT annotations. In a later analysis, several top co-occurrence clusters were reported to appear linked to parvovirus B19, influenza, CMV and Epstein-Barr virus. In a later analysis, most CMV-associated TCR beta chains were found to appear HLA-restricted, with HLA associations seemingly driven largely by CMV exposure. Correlated functional status among segregating V segments might be attributable to linkage disequilibrium, but an unknown experimental factor could not be ruled out. A later analysis associated about 17,000 TCR beta sequences with specific HLA alleles at a false discovery rate of 0.05. A cluster of highly shared sequence variants was judged likely to represent a technical artifact of the sequencing pipeline. Roughly uniform sequencing depth across donors was assumed in presence/absence analyses, although this assumption may not hold. In the study, 150 to 200 TCR beta chains were listed as associated with cytomegalovirus. In a later analysis, TCR association rates were found to vary across HLA loci, with the most associated TCRs seen for DRB1 alleles and the fewest for HLA-C alleles. In vitro tests confirmed that a few of the cytomegalovirus-associated TCR beta chains recognize cytomegalovirus antigens. The cohort was sequenced for TCR beta chains only, and without alpha or paired-chain data the features that could be detected were limited. About 15 rarely observed V segments, including chromosome 9 orphons, were excluded from the earlier analysis of a few hundred of the donors because counts were too low.

The cohort comprised hundreds of healthy bone marrow donors. At the time of sampling, all cohort members were nominally healthy, though unrecorded immune exposures were likely present. The donor tested CMV seropositive and was one of the 289 seropositive cohort members. A peripheral blood sample was provided by each donor, and peripheral blood mononuclear cells were used for TCR beta sequencing. Genomic DNA extraction from the blood cell samples was performed with the Qiagen DNeasy Blood Extraction Kit. Details on this clone: Its antigen is not yet known. No much larger clone is present one base from it, and per-base qualities are unavailable.

The germline V gene (reference sequence) provides CDR1 LNHDA and CDR2 SQIVND. The CDR3 runs 13 residues from the cysteine to the phenylalanine. The kept DNA is CDR3 alone, 39 bases in frame from the first base. V is cut by 3 bases and J by 3 bases, and the space between the germline ends is 8 bases. The receptor library was made with the immunoSEQ multiplex PCR assay. The multiplex PCR relied on a mix of 60 forward primers for TCR Vbeta segments and 13 reverse primers for TCR Jbeta segments. The CDR3 region of rearranged TCR beta genes was amplified from genomic DNA by a multiplex PCR assay. The Illumina HiSeq System was used to sequence the amplified TCR beta libraries as 87-base-pair reads. Per the authors' processing: In a later analysis, tens of millions of unique TCR beta chains were counted across the approximately 670 repertoires, and about 10 million of these chains were shared by at least two donors. To remove PCR and sequencing errors, raw reads were error-corrected and collapsed into unique sequences using a nearest-neighbor algorithm that merged closely related sequences. To assign V, D and J gene segments, CDR3 sequences were aligned to IMGT reference sequences. For a sequence to be retained, a match of at least six nucleotides was required to both a V gene segment and a J gene segment. Rearrangements were called productive when the CDR3 lacked stop codons and stayed in frame with V and J; all others were non-productive. Following IMGT convention, CDR3 was defined as the stretch from the second conserved V-encoded cysteine to the conserved J-encoded phenylalanine. The earlier analysis of more than 450 of the donors excluded sequences that lacked an unambiguous match to a single V gene segment. In an earlier analysis of some 590 of the donors, V segments were called functional above 56.7% productive rearrangements and were called segregating when the between-donor standard deviation exceeded 5%. A statistical classification framework was developed to diagnose cytomegalovirus status using the catalog of TCR beta chain sequences. In a later analysis, TCR nucleotide sequences were compared against IMGT/GENE-DB human TR gene sequences so that V and J genes could be assigned. Using the TCRdist pipeline, a later analysis assigned CDR3 sequences along with most-parsimonious VDJ recombination scenarios. A later analysis defined each TCR beta chain by its CDR3 amino acid sequence plus V-gene family, and excluded reads lacking a unique V-gene family. In a later analysis, 450 to 600 highly shared, low-generation-probability nucleotide sequences were removed to address suspected cross-contamination and a sequencing artifact. For each public chain, a later analysis derived a clonal expansion index from normalized ranks of inferred template counts within each repertoire. A later analysis computed generation probabilities with a VDJ recombination model fitted to out-of-frame rearrangements, and checked the results against IGoR. In a later analysis, TCR-TCR, TCR-HLA and TCR-CMV co-occurrence was scored with hypergeometric tests, and a repertoire-size bias correction was applied to TCR pairs. To estimate false discovery rates, a later analysis permuted the HLA or CMV assignments 20 times. A later analysis grouped co-occurring TCRs with DBSCAN, adding TCRdist sequence similarity when clustering within HLA-allele-positive subsets. Co-occurrence clustering excluded repertoires with fewer than 30,000 or more than 120,000 public chains, plus five with anomalous nucleotide sharing. Not all clones reach the TCRdb copy of this immuneACCESS table, which keeps in-frame sequences only. Checked studies attribute under half of the gap to unresolved V genes and leave the rest unexplained. That table gives V, J and clone size, and the DNA gave D and trimming. The table for this sample lists about 180,000 clones; roughly 79% of them were counted only once. Approximately 5% of the sample lies in the top ten.

The chain joins TRBV19 to TRBJ1-2, with no D gene named confidently. Sequences were obtained from PBMCs. This clonotype originated in a woman aged 18-30 years in good health and CMV-seropositive. DNA sequence: TGTGCCAGTAGTATGCGGGAAGACTATGGCTACACCTTC. Its protein is CASSMREDYGYTF.